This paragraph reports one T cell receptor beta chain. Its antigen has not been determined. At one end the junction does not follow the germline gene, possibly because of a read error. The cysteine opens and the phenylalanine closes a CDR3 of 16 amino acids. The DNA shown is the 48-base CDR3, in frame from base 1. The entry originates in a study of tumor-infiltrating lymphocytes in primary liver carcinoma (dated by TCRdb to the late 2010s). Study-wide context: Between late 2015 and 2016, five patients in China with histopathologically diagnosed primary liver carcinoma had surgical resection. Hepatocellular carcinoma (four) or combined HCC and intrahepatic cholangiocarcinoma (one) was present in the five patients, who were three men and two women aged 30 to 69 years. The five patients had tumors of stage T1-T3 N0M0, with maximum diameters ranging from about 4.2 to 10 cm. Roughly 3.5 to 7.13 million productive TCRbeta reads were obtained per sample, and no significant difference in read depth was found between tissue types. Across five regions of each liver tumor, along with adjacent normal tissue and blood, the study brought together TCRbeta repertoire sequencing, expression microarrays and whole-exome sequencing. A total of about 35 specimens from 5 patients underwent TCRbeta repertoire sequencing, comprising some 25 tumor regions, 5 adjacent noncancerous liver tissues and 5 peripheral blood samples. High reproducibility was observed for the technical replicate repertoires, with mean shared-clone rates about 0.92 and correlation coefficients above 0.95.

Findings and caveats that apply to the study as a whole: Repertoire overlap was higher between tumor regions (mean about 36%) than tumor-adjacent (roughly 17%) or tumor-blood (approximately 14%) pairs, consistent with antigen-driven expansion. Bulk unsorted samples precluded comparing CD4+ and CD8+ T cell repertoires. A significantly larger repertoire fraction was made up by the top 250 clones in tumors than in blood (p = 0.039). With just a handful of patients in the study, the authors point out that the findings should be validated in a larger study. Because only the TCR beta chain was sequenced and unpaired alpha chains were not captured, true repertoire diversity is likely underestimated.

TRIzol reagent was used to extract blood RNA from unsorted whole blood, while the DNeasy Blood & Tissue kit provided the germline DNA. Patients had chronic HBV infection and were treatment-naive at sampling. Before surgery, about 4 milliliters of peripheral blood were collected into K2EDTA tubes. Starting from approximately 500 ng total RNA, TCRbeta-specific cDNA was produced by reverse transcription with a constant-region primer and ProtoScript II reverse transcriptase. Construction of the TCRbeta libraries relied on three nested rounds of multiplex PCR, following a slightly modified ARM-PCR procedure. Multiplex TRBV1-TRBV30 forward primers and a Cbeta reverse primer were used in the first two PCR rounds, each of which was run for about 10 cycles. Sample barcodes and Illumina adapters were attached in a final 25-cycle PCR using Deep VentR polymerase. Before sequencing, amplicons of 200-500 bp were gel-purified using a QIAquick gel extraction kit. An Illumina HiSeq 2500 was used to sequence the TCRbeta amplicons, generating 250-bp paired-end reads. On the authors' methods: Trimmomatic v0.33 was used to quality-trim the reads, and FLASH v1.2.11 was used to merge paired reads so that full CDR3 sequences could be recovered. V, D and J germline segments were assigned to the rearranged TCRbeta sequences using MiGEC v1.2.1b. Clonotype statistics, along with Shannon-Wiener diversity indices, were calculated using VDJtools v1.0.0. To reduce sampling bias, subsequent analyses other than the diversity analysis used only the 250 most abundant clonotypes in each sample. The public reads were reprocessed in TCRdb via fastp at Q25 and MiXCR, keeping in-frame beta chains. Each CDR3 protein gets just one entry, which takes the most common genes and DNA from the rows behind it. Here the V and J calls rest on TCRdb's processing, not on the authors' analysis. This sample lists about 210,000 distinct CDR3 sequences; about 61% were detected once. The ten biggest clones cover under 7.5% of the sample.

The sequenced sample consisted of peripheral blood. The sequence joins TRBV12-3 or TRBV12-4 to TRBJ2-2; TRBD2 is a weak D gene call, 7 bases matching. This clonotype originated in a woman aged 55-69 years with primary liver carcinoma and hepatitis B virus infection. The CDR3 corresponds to CASSQGRESNTGELFF. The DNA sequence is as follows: TGTGCCAGCAGCCAGGGGAGGGAATCGAACACAGGGGAGCTGTTTTTT.